This T cell receptor beta chain was captured by sequencing in a study of control samples from healthy donors and cancer patients. Clones were sequenced by immunoSEQ multiplex PCR, and TCRdb holds only the in-frame ones, with some missing. Altogether under 85,000 clones are present, approximately 80% being singletons, with the ten largest covering about 3.1%. V lost 6 bases and J lost 8, with 13 bases in between. The length of the CDR3 is 12 residues. Germline V lookup: CDR1 MNHEY, CDR2 SVGAGI. Sequencing input: PBMCs. This sequence was found in a woman in her forties or fifties with lung cancer. The chain combines TRBV6-5 with TRBJ1-2; TRBD1 might be the D (5 bases). The CDR3 protein is CASRAGGDGYTF. As DNA, the CDR3 is TGTGCCAGCAGAGCGGGCGGGGACGGCTACACCTTC.